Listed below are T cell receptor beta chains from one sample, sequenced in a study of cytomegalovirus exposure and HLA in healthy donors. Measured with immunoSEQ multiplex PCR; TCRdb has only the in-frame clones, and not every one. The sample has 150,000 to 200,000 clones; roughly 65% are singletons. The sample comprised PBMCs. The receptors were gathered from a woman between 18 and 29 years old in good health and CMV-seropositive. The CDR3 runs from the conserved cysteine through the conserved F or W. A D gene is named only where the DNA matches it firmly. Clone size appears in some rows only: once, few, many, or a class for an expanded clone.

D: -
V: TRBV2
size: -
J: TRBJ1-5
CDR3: CASRKDRSNQPQHF
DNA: TGTGCCAGCAGAAAGGACAGAAGCAATCAGCCCCAGCATTTT

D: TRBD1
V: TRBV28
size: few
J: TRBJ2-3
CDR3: CARDRGTDTQYF
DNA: TGTGCCAGGGACAGGGGCACAGATACGCAGTATTTT

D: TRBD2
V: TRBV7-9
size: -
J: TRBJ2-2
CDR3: CASSLVGTSGLTGELFF
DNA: TGTGCCAGCAGCTTAGTCGGGACTAGCGGCCTTACCGGGGAGCTGTTTTTT

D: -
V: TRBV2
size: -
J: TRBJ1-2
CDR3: CASSKGSGYTF
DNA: TGTGCCAGCAGTAAAGGGAGCGGCTACACCTTC

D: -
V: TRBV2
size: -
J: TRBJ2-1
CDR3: CASSGPGANEQFF
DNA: TGTGCCAGCAGCGGCCCGGGAGCAAATGAGCAGTTCTTC

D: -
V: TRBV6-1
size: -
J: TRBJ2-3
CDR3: CASSEAGLRTSTDTQYF
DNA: TGTGCCAGCAGTGAAGCCGGACTAAGGACTAGCACAGATACGCAGTATTTT

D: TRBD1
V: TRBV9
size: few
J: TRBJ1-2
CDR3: CASSVESGGNYGYTF
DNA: TGTGCCAGCAGCGTAGAGTCAGGGGGAAACTATGGCTACACCTTC

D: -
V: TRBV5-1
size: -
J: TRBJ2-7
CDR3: CASSLDGGTYEQYF
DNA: TGCGCCAGCAGCTTGGACGGGGGAACCTACGAGCAGTACTTC

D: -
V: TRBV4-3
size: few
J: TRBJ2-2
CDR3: CASSQGAGGANTGELFF
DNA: TGCGCCAGCAGCCAGGGGGCTGGAGGCGCGAACACCGGGGAGCTGTTTTTT

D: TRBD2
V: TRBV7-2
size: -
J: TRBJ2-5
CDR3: CASRAGEEETQYF
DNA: TGTGCCAGCAGAGCGGGGGAGGAGGAGACCCAGTACTTC

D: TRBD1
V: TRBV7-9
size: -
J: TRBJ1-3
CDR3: CASSLDVRGSNTIYF
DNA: TGTGCCAGCAGCTTAGACGTCAGGGGGAGCAACACCATATATTTT

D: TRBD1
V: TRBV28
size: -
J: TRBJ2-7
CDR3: CASRLTGTGSEQYF
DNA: TGTGCCAGCAGGCTGACCGGGACAGGGAGCGAGCAGTACTTC

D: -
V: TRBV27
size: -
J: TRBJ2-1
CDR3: CASSLVAREQFF
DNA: TGTGCCAGCAGTTTAGTAGCGAGGGAGCAGTTCTTC

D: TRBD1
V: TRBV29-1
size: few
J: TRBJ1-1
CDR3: CSVERTGDTEAFF
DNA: TGCAGCGTTGAAAGGACAGGGGACACTGAAGCTTTCTTT

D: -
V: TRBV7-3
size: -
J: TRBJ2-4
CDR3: CASSFGQWALWGIQYF
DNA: TGTGCCAGCAGCTTTGGACAGTGGGCCCTGTGGGGCATTCAGTACTTC

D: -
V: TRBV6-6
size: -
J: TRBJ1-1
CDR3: CASSHPQGTNTEAFF
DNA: TGTGCCAGCAGTCACCCTCAGGGGACGAACACTGAAGCTTTCTTT

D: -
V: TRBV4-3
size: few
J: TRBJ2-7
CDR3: CASSQARGPTYEQYF
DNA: TGCGCCAGCAGCCAAGCGCGGGGGCCCACCTACGAGCAGTACTTC

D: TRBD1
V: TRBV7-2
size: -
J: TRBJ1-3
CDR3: CASSSRDRGLNRSGNTIYF
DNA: TGTGCCAGCAGCTCCCGGGACAGGGGGCTAAATAGGTCTGGAAACACCATATATTTT

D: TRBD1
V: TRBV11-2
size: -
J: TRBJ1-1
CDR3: CASSPGTGSKGAFF
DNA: TGTGCCAGCAGCCCCGGGACAGGTAGTAAGGGAGCTTTCTTT

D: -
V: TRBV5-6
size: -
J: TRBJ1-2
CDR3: CASSPWALKYGYTF
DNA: TGTGCCAGCAGTCCGTGGGCCCTTAAATACGGCTACACCTTC

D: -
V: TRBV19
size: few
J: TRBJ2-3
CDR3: CASGEAQSSTDTQYF
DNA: TGTGCCAGTGGGGAGGCCCAGAGTAGCACAGATACGCAGTATTTT

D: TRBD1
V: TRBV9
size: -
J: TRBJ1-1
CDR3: CASSLGQGRGYTEAFF
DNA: TGTGCCAGCAGCTTGGGACAGGGGCGCGGGTACACTGAAGCTTTCTTT

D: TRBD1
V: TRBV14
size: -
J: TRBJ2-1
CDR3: CASSWGQPANEQFF
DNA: TGTGCCAGCAGTTGGGGACAGCCTGCTAATGAGCAGTTCTTC

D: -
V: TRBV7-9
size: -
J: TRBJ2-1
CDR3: CASSLARRSGENEQFF
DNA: TGTGCCAGCAGCTTAGCGCGAAGGAGCGGTGAGAATGAGCAGTTCTTC

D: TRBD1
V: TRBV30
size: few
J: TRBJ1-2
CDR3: CAWSPGTVYGYTF
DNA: TGTGCCTGGAGTCCTGGGACAGTCTATGGCTACACCTTC

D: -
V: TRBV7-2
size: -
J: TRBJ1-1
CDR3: CASRFTGLTEAFF
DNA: TGTGCCAGCAGGTTTACAGGGTTGACTGAAGCTTTCTTT

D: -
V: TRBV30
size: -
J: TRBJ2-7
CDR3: CAWTDLRSYEQYF
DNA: TGTGCCTGGACCGACTTGCGCTCCTACGAGCAGTACTTC

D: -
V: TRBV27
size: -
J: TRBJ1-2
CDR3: CASSPTGIGYTF
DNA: TGTGCCAGCAGCCCAACAGGGATTGGCTACACCTTC

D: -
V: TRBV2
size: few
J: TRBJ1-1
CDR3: CASSALWNTEAFF
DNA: TGTGCCAGCAGTGCCCTTTGGAACACTGAAGCTTTCTTT

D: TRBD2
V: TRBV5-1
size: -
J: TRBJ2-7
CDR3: CASRTSGTPGVYEQYF
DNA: TGCGCCAGCAGGACTAGCGGGACCCCTGGTGTGTACGAGCAGTACTTC

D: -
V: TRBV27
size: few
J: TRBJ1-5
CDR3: CASSLAGGYSNQPQHF
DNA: TGTGCCAGCAGTTTGGCGGGGGGCTATAGCAATCAGCCCCAGCATTTT

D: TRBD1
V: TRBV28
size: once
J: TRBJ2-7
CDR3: CASSLSIGQDYEQYF
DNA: TGTGCCAGCAGTTTATCCATCGGACAGGACTACGAGCAGTACTTC

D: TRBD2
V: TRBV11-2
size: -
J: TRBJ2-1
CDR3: CASSFGGEGRNEQFF
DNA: TGTGCCAGCAGCTTTGGGGGGGAGGGCCGCAATGAGCAGTTCTTC

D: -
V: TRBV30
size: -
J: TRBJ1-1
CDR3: CAWSADPGTEAFF
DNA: TGTGCCTGGAGTGCCGATCCGGGCACTGAAGCTTTCTTT

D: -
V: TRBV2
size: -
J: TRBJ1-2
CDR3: CASSVAGSGYTF
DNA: TGTGCCAGCAGCGTGGCGGGTAGCGGCTACACCTTC

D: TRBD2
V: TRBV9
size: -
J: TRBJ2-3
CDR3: CASSARGVGTDTQYF
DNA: TGTGCCAGCAGCGCGCGGGGGGTCGGCACAGATACGCAGTATTTT

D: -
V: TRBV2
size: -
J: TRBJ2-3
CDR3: CASGEVGTDTQYF
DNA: TGTGCCAGCGGGGAGGTTGGCACAGATACGCAGTATTTT

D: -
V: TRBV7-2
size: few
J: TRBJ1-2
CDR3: CASSLRQDGYTF
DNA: TGTGCCAGCAGCTTAAGACAGGATGGCTACACCTTC

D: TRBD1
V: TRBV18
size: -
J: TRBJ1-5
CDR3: CASSPGQGAFNQPQHF
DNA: TGTGCCAGCTCACCGGGGCAGGGGGCCTTCAATCAGCCCCAGCATTTT

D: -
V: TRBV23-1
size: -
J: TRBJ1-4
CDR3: CASPPGRRPNEKLFF
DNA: TGCGCCAGCCCCCCCGGTAGGAGACCTAATGAAAAACTGTTTTTT

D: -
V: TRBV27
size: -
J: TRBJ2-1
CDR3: CATLRREYNEQFF
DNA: TGTGCCACCCTTCGACGGGAGTACAATGAGCAGTTCTTC

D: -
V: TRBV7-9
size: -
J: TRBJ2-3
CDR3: CASSLGLIDSSGSYTQYF
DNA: TGTGCCAGCAGCTTAGGATTGATCGATTCGTCGGGTTCGTATACGCAGTATTTT

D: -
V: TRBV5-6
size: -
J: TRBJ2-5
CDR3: CASGDLLTQYF
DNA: TGTGCCAGCGGGGACTTGTTGACCCAGTACTTC

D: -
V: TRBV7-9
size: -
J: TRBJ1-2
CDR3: CASSLVSDGYTF
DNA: TGTGCCAGCAGCTTAGTCAGCGATGGCTACACCTTC

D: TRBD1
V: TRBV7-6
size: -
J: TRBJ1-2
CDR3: CASSQNRDSRYGYTF
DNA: TGTGCCAGCAGCCAGAACCGGGACAGTCGCTATGGCTACACCTTC

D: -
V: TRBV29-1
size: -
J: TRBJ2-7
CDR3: CSVEDRREEQYF
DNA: TGCAGCGTAGAGGACAGGCGGGAAGAGCAGTACTTC

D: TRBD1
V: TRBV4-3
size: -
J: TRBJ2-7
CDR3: CASSQDRDRGQQYF
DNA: TGCGCCAGCAGCCAGGACCGGGACAGGGGCCAGCAGTACTTC

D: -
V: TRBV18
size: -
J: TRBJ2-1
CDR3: CASSPSFADPRIYNEQFF
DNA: TGTGCCAGCTCACCATCATTTGCCGACCCGCGGATCTACAATGAGCAGTTCTTC

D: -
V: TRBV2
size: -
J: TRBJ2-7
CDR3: CASSVKGKGYEQYF
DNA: TGTGCCAGCAGTGTGAAGGGGAAAGGCTACGAGCAGTACTTC

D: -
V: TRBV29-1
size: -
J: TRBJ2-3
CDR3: CSVETSAITDTQYF
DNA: TGCAGCGTTGAGACATCGGCCATCACAGATACGCAGTATTTT

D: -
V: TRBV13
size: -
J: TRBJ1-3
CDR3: CASSAEGQVGDTIYF
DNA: TGTGCCAGCAGCGCTGAGGGCCAAGTAGGAGACACCATATATTTT

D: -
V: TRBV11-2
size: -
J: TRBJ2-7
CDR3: CASSLEIGTLTYEQYF
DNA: TGTGCCAGCAGCTTAGAGATCGGGACACTAACCTACGAGCAGTACTTC